The 16 T cell receptor beta chains below come from one sample, sequenced in a study of blood T cell repertoires in COVID-19. Profiled with immunoSEQ multiplex PCR; TCRdb holds only in-frame clones, not every one. The sample holds 150,000 to 200,000 clones, around four fifths seen once. The specimen sequenced was peripheral blood. These receptors were obtained from a man aged 65 to 79 with acute or convalescent COVID-19.

In this sample, this clone turned up a few times. The chain links TRBV7-9 to TRBJ1-5, with D maybe TRBD1 (6 bases). V lost 1 base to trimming and J lost 4 bases, with 11 bases between them. The CDR3 runs to 15 residues. Germline loops: CDR1 SEHNR, CDR2 FQNEAQ (reference sequence). In DNA form, the CDR3 reads TGTGCCAGCAGCTTAGGGGGGACAATGAATCAGCCCCAGCATTTT. Translation: CASSLGGTMNQPQHF.

Comments on this clone: The same CDR3 arises from other DNA sequences in this sample as well. V is TRBV5-5 and J is TRBJ2-7; possibly TRBD1 for D (5 bases). The CDR3 contains 14 residues. V was cut by 0 bases and J by 1 base, with 8 bases left in between. Germline loops: CDR1 SGHKS, CDR2 YYEKEE (reference sequence). This chain's CDR3 is CASSLGQGSYEQYF. The CDR3 DNA sequence: TGTGCCAGCAGCTTGGGGCAGGGTTCCTACGAGCAGTACTTC.

This chain links TRBV6-4 with TRBJ2-1, with TRBD2 matching 8 bases. The CDR3 contains 14 residues. V lost 5 bases to trimming and J lost 5 bases; unmatched junction nucleotides: 5. Germline-derived CDR1 and CDR2 are MRHNA and SNTAGT. CDR3 region: CASSPGLENNEQFF. Here the CDR3 DNA reads TGTGCCAGCAGTCCGGGACTAGAAAACAATGAGCAGTTCTTC.

V usage is TRBV19 and J usage is TRBJ2-5, with D hard to call. This CDR3 spans 14 amino acids. CDR1 and CDR2 (germline): LNHDA, SQIVND (reference sequence). V lost 1 base and J 3 bases, leaving 9 bases between the germline ends. The DNA for the CDR3 is TGTGCCAGTAGTATAGCCGGGTTCGAAGAGACCCAGTACTTC. Its protein is CASSIAGFEETQYF.

This clone was seen a single time. The chain is built from TRBV5-6 and TRBJ2-1, with TRBD1 matching over 9 bases. V was pared by 3 bases and J by 4 bases, with 5 bases of the junction left unmatched. This CDR3 comprises 15 residues. Per germline, CDR1 SGHDT and CDR2 YYEEEE. The CDR3 is CASSWTGEGYNEQFF. CDR3 sequence (DNA): TGTGCCAGCAGCTGGACAGGGGAGGGGTACAATGAGCAGTTCTTC.

CDR3 bases: TGTGCCAGCAGCTCCACCCCGGGAGAGACCTACGAGCAGTACTTC. Its protein is CASSSTPGETYEQYF. The chain has TRBV3-1 (or the pseudogene TRBV3-2) and TRBJ2-7; D is perhaps TRBD2 (6 bases). V was trimmed by 5 bases and J by 2 bases, leaving 16 bases between them. CDR3 length equals 15 residues. Germline V gene sequence: CDR1 LGHDT, CDR2 YNNKEL (reference sequence).

On this clone itself: The same CDR3 can be traced to other DNA sequences in this sample. V is TRBV5-1 and J is TRBJ1-1, with 8 bases fitting TRBD1. Germline CDR1 reads SGHRS; CDR2 reads YFSETQ. The length of the CDR3 is 14 residues. V lost 2 bases, J lost 3 bases, and 3 bases stayed unmatched. The CDR3 spells CASSLQGEDTEAFF. Written as DNA, the CDR3 is TGCGCCAGCAGCTTACAGGGGGAAGACACTGAAGCTTTCTTT. Full variable domain (outside the CDR3, taken from reference TRBV5-1 and TRBJ1-1): KAGVTQTPRYLIKTRGQQVTLSCSPISGHRSVSWYQQTPGQGLQFLFEYFSETQRNKGNFPGRFSGRQFSNSRSEMNVSTLELGDSALYLCASSLQGEDTEAFFGQGTRLTVV.

The V gene is TRBV7-3, the J gene TRBJ2-7, with a weak D call TRBD1 (5 bases). Germline V CDR1 and CDR2: SGHTA, FQGTGA. The CDR3 runs to 13 residues. Trimming took off 5 bases at V and 0 bases at J, with 8 bases between the two ends. CDR3 nucleotide sequence: TGTGCCAGCAGCGGGGCGCCCTCCTACGAGCAGTACTTC. Protein sequence: CASSGAPSYEQYF. Full variable domain (rest looked up from reference TRBV7-3 and TRBJ2-7): GAGVSQTPSNKVTEKGKYVELRCDPISGHTALYWYRQSLGQGPEFLIYFQGTGAADDSGLPNDRFFAVRPEGSVSTLKIQRTERGDSAVYLCASSGAPSYEQYFGPGTRLTVT.

This clone came up once. This chain connects TRBV6-2 or TRBV6-3 to TRBJ1-4, with D tentatively TRBD1 (6 bases). Trimming pared 6 bases from V and 4 bases from J, leaving 12 bases between. Per germline, CDR1 MNHEY and CDR2 SVGEGT. The CDR3 consists of 14 residues. CDR3 coding DNA: TGTGCCAGCAGCCCCGGGACAAGTAATGAAAAACTGTTTTTT. Its protein is CASSPGTSNEKLFF.

This clone was counted only a few times. This rearrangement joins TRBV7-2 to TRBJ1-2; 8 bases are a match to TRBD1. V trimming: 5 bases; J trimming: 5 bases; junction bases outside the gene matches: 7. Germline values: CDR1 SGHTA, CDR2 FQGNSA. This CDR3 is 14 amino acids long. CDR3 DNA: TGTGCCAGCAGCCCCGGACAGGGCTGGTATGGCTACACCTTC. Translating it yields CASSPGQGWYGYTF.

This clone was counted between two and nine times. The same CDR3 arises from other DNA sequences in this sample as well. The chain is built from TRBV5-1 and TRBJ2-3; 14 nucleotides align to TRBD2. The germline V gene has CDR1 SGHRS and CDR2 YFSETQ. Trimming took 4 bases from V and 4 from J; bases not matched to a gene: 2. The CDR3 spans 15 residues. The CDR3 reads CASSPTSGGADTQYF. CDR3 sequence (DNA): TGCGCCAGCAGCCCGACTAGCGGGGGGGCAGATACGCAGTATTTT. Complete variable domain (other parts from reference TRBV5-1 and TRBJ2-3): KAGVTQTPRYLIKTRGQQVTLSCSPISGHRSVSWYQQTPGQGLQFLFEYFSETQRNKGNFPGRFSGRQFSNSRSEMNVSTLELGDSALYLCASSPTSGGADTQYFGPGTRLTVL.

The chain is built from TRBV6-4 and TRBJ1-1; 8 bases are a match to TRBD1. The CDR3 totals 14 residues. Germline lookup yields CDR1 MRHNA and CDR2 SNTAGT. V was clipped by 4 bases and J by 4 bases; unmatched bases: 5. CDR3 bases: TGTGCCAGCAGTGCCGCACAGGGGGGCACTGAAGCTTTCTTT. Encoded protein: CASSAAQGGTEAFF.

The sample holds one count of this clone. This chain links TRBV2 with TRBJ1-5, with a weak D call TRBD1 (5 bases). V shed 6 bases and J shed 2 bases, with 8 bases lying between them. The germline CDR1 and CDR2 sequences are SNHLY and FYNNEI. The CDR3 has 13 residues. Here the CDR3 reads CASRAGRNQPQHF. Here the CDR3 DNA reads TGTGCCAGCAGGGCGGGGCGCAATCAGCCCCAGCATTTT.

The chain combines TRBV5-6 with TRBJ1-2; 7 bases match TRBD1. The CDR3 has 14 amino acids. Germline trimming cut 1 base from V and 6 bases from J; bases unmatched to any gene: 6. CDR1 and CDR2 (germline): SGHDT, YYEEEE. The CDR3 region has the DNA TGTGCCAGCAGCTTGAGGACAGGCCTTGATGGCTACACCTTC. Translating gives CASSLRTGLDGYTF.

This clone was seen a handful of times. The rearrangement links TRBV27 to TRBJ1-5; TRBD1 matches at 9 bases. Germline CDR1 MNHEY, CDR2 SMNVEV (reference sequence). CDR3 length equals 19 residues. The J segment lost 1 base and the V segment lost 6 bases, leaving 16 bases of the junction unmatched. Here the CDR3 DNA reads TGTGCCAGCAGACTATTAGGCCCAATGGGACAGGGAAGCAATCAGCCCCAGCATTTT. Its translation is CASRLLGPMGQGSNQPQHF.

The chain is built from TRBV6-4 and TRBJ2-1; 11 bases map to TRBD2. Germline-derived CDR1 and CDR2 are MRHNA and SNTAGT. J gave up 9 bases and V 4 bases, and 5 bases lay outside the gene matches. This CDR3 is built from 14 residues. The CDR3 spells CASSVLAGGSEQFF. In nucleotides, the CDR3 is TGTGCCAGCAGTGTTCTAGCGGGAGGATCTGAGCAGTTCTTC.